The rows below give T cell receptor beta chains drawn from one sample of a study of blood T cell repertoires in COVID-19. The method was immunoSEQ multiplex PCR; TCRdb's version includes in-frame clones alone and lacks a portion of them. The sample lists roughly 220,000 clones, 85% to 90% seen once, with approximately 6.1% in the top ten. Sequenced sample: peripheral blood. These receptors were taken from a man older than 75 with acute or convalescent COVID-19. CDR3s include the opening cysteine and the closing phenylalanine or tryptophan. D genes are given only for firm matches. A clone size is listed for some rows: how often the clone was seen (once, few, many), or a class if it is expanded.

j_call: TRBJ2-7
d_call: TRBD2
cdr3_length: 15
clone_size: -
v_call: TRBV5-1
cdr3_nt: TGCGCCAGCAGCGCATGGACTGGCGGGAGCAACGAGCAGTACTTC
cdr3_aa: CASSAWTGGSNEQYF

j_call: TRBJ2-1
d_call: TRBD2
cdr3_length: 16
clone_size: -
v_call: TRBV10-2
cdr3_nt: TGCGCCAGCAGTGATCAGGGAGGGCCGATCTTCGATGAGCAGTTCTTC
cdr3_aa: CASSDQGGPIFDEQFF

j_call: TRBJ2-2
d_call: TRBD1
cdr3_length: 14
clone_size: -
v_call: TRBV29-1
cdr3_nt: TGCAGCGTCCTGACAGGGTTGAACACCGGGGAGCTGTTTTTT
cdr3_aa: CSVLTGLNTGELFF

j_call: TRBJ1-3
d_call: -
cdr3_length: 15
clone_size: -
v_call: TRBV5-6
cdr3_nt: TGTGCCAGCAGCCTAAGGGGCATCTCTGGAAACACCATATATTTT
cdr3_aa: CASSLRGISGNTIYF

j_call: TRBJ2-2
d_call: TRBD1
cdr3_length: 15
clone_size: -
v_call: TRBV27
cdr3_nt: TGTGCCAGCAGTTTGGGACAGGGAATCACCGGGGAGCTGTTTTTT
cdr3_aa: CASSLGQGITGELFF

j_call: TRBJ1-6
d_call: -
cdr3_length: 15
clone_size: -
v_call: TRBV9
cdr3_nt: TGTGCCAGCAGCGCCGCGGGCGGATATAATTCACCCCTCCACTTT
cdr3_aa: CASSAAGGYNSPLHF

j_call: TRBJ2-3
d_call: -
cdr3_length: 18
clone_size: -
v_call: TRBV2
cdr3_nt: TGTGCCAGCAGTGAAGATAGAGCGGCCACCCTTAGCACAGATACGCAGTATTTT
cdr3_aa: CASSEDRAATLSTDTQYF

j_call: TRBJ1-6
d_call: TRBD1
cdr3_length: 16
clone_size: -
v_call: TRBV19
cdr3_nt: TGTGCCAGTAGTTCACTTCGGACAGGGGGTAATTCACCCCTCCACTTT
cdr3_aa: CASSSLRTGGNSPLHF

j_call: TRBJ2-3
d_call: TRBD2
cdr3_length: 18
clone_size: -
v_call: TRBV6-2/TRBV6-3
cdr3_nt: TGTGCCAGCAGTTTCCCACCTACTAGCGGGAGATTTTCAGATACGCAGTATTTT
cdr3_aa: CASSFPPTSGRFSDTQYF

j_call: TRBJ1-2
d_call: -
cdr3_length: 12
clone_size: -
v_call: TRBV4-2
cdr3_nt: TGTGCCAGCAGCCAAGATCAGGGTGGCTACACCTTC
cdr3_aa: CASSQDQGGYTF

j_call: TRBJ1-1
d_call: TRBD1
cdr3_length: 18
clone_size: -
v_call: TRBV7-6
cdr3_nt: TGTGCCAGCAGCAAACCGGGACAGGGGCTATGGTTGAACACTGAAGCTTTCTTT
cdr3_aa: CASSKPGQGLWLNTEAFF

j_call: TRBJ2-1
d_call: -
cdr3_length: 16
clone_size: -
v_call: TRBV19
cdr3_nt: TGTGCCAGTAGTCCGCAGGGGCCCGGCTCCTACAATGAGCAGTTCTTC
cdr3_aa: CASSPQGPGSYNEQFF

j_call: TRBJ2-2
d_call: -
cdr3_length: 16
clone_size: -
v_call: TRBV18
cdr3_nt: TGTGCCAGCTCACCGCAGAACAGGGTTAGCACCGGGGAGCTGTTTTTT
cdr3_aa: CASSPQNRVSTGELFF

j_call: TRBJ1-6
d_call: TRBD1
cdr3_length: 15
clone_size: once
v_call: TRBV7-9
cdr3_nt: TGTGCCAGCAGCCGGGGGACAGGGCATAATTCACCCCTCCACTTT
cdr3_aa: CASSRGTGHNSPLHF

j_call: TRBJ2-2
d_call: -
cdr3_length: 16
clone_size: few
v_call: TRBV7-9
cdr3_nt: TGTGCCAGCAGCTTAGTGGCTAGCGTCAACACCGGGGAGCTGTTTTTT
cdr3_aa: CASSLVASVNTGELFF

j_call: TRBJ1-2
d_call: -
cdr3_length: 15
clone_size: -
v_call: TRBV19
cdr3_nt: TGTGCCAGTAGTATGGGGAGCGGTAGCCCCTATGGCTACACCTTC
cdr3_aa: CASSMGSGSPYGYTF

j_call: TRBJ2-2
d_call: TRBD2
cdr3_length: 18
clone_size: -
v_call: TRBV28
cdr3_nt: TGTGCCAGCAGTTTAACCTTCGGGCTAGCGGCGAACACCGGGGAGCTGTTTTTT
cdr3_aa: CASSLTFGLAANTGELFF

j_call: TRBJ2-1
d_call: TRBD2
cdr3_length: 13
clone_size: -
v_call: TRBV20-1
cdr3_nt: TGCAGTGCTAGTACTAGCGGGAACAATGAGCAGTTCTTC
cdr3_aa: CSASTSGNNEQFF

j_call: TRBJ1-3
d_call: -
cdr3_length: 15
clone_size: -
v_call: TRBV4-2
cdr3_nt: TGTGCCAGCAGCCAACGCCAGGGCTCTGGAAACACCATATATTTT
cdr3_aa: CASSQRQGSGNTIYF

j_call: TRBJ2-5
d_call: -
cdr3_length: 15
clone_size: -
v_call: TRBV18
cdr3_nt: TGTGCCAGCTCACCTCGGACATCCGCGGAAGAGACCCAGTACTTC
cdr3_aa: CASSPRTSAEETQYF

j_call: TRBJ2-7
d_call: TRBD2
cdr3_length: 15
clone_size: -
v_call: TRBV5-4
cdr3_nt: TGTGCCAGCAGCTCAACAACGGGGGGGTCCTACGAGCAGTACTTC
cdr3_aa: CASSSTTGGSYEQYF

j_call: TRBJ2-1
d_call: -
cdr3_length: 14
clone_size: -
v_call: TRBV6-6
cdr3_nt: TGTGCCAGCAGTTACTCGTCGGGGTACAATGAGCAGTTCTTC
cdr3_aa: CASSYSSGYNEQFF

j_call: TRBJ2-1
d_call: TRBD2
cdr3_length: 15
clone_size: -
v_call: TRBV20-1
cdr3_nt: TGCAGTGCTGGTGGGACTAGCGGCTCCTACAATGAGCAGTTCTTC
cdr3_aa: CSAGGTSGSYNEQFF

j_call: TRBJ2-3
d_call: TRBD1
cdr3_length: 13
clone_size: -
v_call: TRBV12-3/TRBV12-4
cdr3_nt: TGTGCCAGCAGTCTAGACAGGGCTGATACGCAGTATTTT
cdr3_aa: CASSLDRADTQYF

j_call: TRBJ2-7
d_call: -
cdr3_length: 15
clone_size: -
v_call: TRBV7-9
cdr3_nt: TGTGCCAGCAGCCAAACAGGGCTCCTCTCCTACGAGCAGTACTTC
cdr3_aa: CASSQTGLLSYEQYF

j_call: TRBJ2-6
d_call: -
cdr3_length: 15
clone_size: -
v_call: TRBV4-2
cdr3_nt: TGTGCCAGCAGCCACCTTCCCCCCTCAGACAGCGTCCTGACTTTC
cdr3_aa: CASSHLPPSDSVLTF

j_call: TRBJ2-2
d_call: -
cdr3_length: 13
clone_size: few
v_call: TRBV29-1
cdr3_nt: TGCAGCGTTGAAGCCACGAACACCGGGGAGCTGTTTTTT
cdr3_aa: CSVEATNTGELFF

j_call: TRBJ2-7
d_call: -
cdr3_length: 16
clone_size: -
v_call: TRBV3-1/TRBV3-2
cdr3_nt: TGTGCCAGCAGCCAAGACCCCAGTGACAGGCTAGACGAGCAGTACTTC
cdr3_aa: CASSQDPSDRLDEQYF

j_call: TRBJ1-2
d_call: TRBD1
cdr3_length: 15
clone_size: -
v_call: TRBV7-2
cdr3_nt: TGTGCCAGCAGCTCACAACAGGGGGCAAACTATGGCTACACCTTC
cdr3_aa: CASSSQQGANYGYTF

j_call: TRBJ1-1
d_call: -
cdr3_length: 14
clone_size: -
v_call: TRBV11-2
cdr3_nt: TGTGCCAGCAGGAGGGTTGGGGGCATATCTGAAGCTTTCTTT
cdr3_aa: CASRRVGGISEAFF

j_call: TRBJ2-1
d_call: -
cdr3_length: 15
clone_size: -
v_call: TRBV20-1
cdr3_nt: TGCAGTGCCAGTTCCTTCGTACAGGGCGGGAATGAGCAGTTCTTC
cdr3_aa: CSASSFVQGGNEQFF

j_call: TRBJ1-1
d_call: -
cdr3_length: 12
clone_size: few
v_call: TRBV2
cdr3_nt: TGTGCCAGCAGGAGGGACATAACTGAAGCTTTCTTT
cdr3_aa: CASRRDITEAFF

j_call: TRBJ1-1
d_call: -
cdr3_length: 13
clone_size: -
v_call: TRBV7-9
cdr3_nt: TGTGCCAGCAGGAGGGAGGGGGGCACTGAAGCTTTCTTT
cdr3_aa: CASRREGGTEAFF

j_call: TRBJ2-5
d_call: -
cdr3_length: 14
clone_size: -
v_call: TRBV27
cdr3_nt: TGTGCCAGCAGTTTACAGGGATATGAGGAGACCCAGTACTTC
cdr3_aa: CASSLQGYEETQYF

j_call: TRBJ2-2
d_call: -
cdr3_length: 15
clone_size: -
v_call: TRBV5-1
cdr3_nt: TGCGCCAGCAGCTTACGACAGGTGGACACCGGGGAGCTGTTTTTT
cdr3_aa: CASSLRQVDTGELFF

j_call: TRBJ2-3
d_call: -
cdr3_length: 15
clone_size: -
v_call: TRBV7-2
cdr3_nt: TGTGCCAGCAGCTCCCGCCAGGGTGGAACAGATACGCAGTATTTT
cdr3_aa: CASSSRQGGTDTQYF

j_call: TRBJ1-1
d_call: TRBD1
cdr3_length: 14
clone_size: -
v_call: TRBV19
cdr3_nt: TGTGCCAGTAGACGGGACAGGGGTTCGTCTGAAGCTTTCTTT
cdr3_aa: CASRRDRGSSEAFF